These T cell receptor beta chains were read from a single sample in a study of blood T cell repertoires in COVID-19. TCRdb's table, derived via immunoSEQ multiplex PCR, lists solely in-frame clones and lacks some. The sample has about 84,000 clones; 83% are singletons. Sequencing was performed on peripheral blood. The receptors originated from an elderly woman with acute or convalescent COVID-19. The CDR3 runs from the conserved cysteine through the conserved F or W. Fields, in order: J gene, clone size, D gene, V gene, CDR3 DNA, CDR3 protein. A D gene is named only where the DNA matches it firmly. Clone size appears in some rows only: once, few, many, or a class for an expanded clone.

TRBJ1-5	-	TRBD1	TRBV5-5	TGTGCCAGCAGCTCCATACCCGGGACAGGGGGTGATCAGCCCCAGCATTTT	CASSSIPGTGGDQPQHF
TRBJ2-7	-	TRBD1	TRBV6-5	TGTGCCAGCAGTTACTCACAGGGGATATCATACGAGCAGTACTTC	CASSYSQGISYEQYF
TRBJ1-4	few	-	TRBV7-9	TGTGCCAGCAGCTTAATCGGGACTATAGGGGAAAAACTGTTTTTT	CASSLIGTIGEKLFF
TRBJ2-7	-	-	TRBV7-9	TGTGCCAGCAGCTACAGGGTGGGGGAGCAGTACTTC	CASSYRVGEQYF
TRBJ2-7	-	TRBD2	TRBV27	TGTGCCAGCAGGCTCGGACTAGCGGGGTTCTACGAGCAGTACTTC	CASRLGLAGFYEQYF
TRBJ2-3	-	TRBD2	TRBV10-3	TGTGCCATCAGTAAGGGACTAGCGGGCACAGATACGCAGTATTTT	CAISKGLAGTDTQYF
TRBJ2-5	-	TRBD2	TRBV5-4	TGTGCCAGCAGCTCGGGGAGCGGGACGGGAGGTGAGACCCAGTACTTC	CASSSGSGTGGETQYF
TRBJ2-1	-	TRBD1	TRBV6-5	TGTGCCAGCGAAATCCGGCAGGGGGATGAGCAGTTCTTC	CASEIRQGDEQFF
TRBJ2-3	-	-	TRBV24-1	TGTGCCACCAGTGATCGAGTGGGACAGGCCGGGAGGACAGATACGCAGTATTTT	CATSDRVGQAGRTDTQYF
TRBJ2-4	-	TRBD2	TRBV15	TGTGCCACCAGCAGAGAAGGCGGGAGTGCCAAAAACATTCAGTACTTC	CATSREGGSAKNIQYF
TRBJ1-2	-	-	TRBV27	TGTGCCAGCAGCCTTACCGGGGGCTATGGCTACACCTTC	CASSLTGGYGYTF